These 9 T cell receptor beta chains share one sample of origin, sequenced in a study of OX40 agonist ivuxolimab in advanced cancers. The repertoire was sequenced with immunoSEQ multiplex PCR; TCRdb's copy has only in-frame clones and lacks some. The table lists fewer than 10,000 clones, about 89% of them singletons. The specimen comprised CD4+ or CD8+ T cells sorted from blood, sampled in a trial of the OX40 agonist ivuxolimab. These receptors all stem from an adult with an advanced solid tumor such as melanoma, head and neck, liver or kidney cancer.

The V gene is TRBV7-9, the J gene TRBJ1-1; D remains ambiguous. The CDR3 runs to 13 residues. CDR1 SEHNR and CDR2 FQNEAQ come from the germline V gene (reference sequence). With 1 base removed from V and 5 bases from J, the gap between germline ends came to 8 bases. The chain's CDR3 is CASSLEGETEAFF. In DNA form, the CDR3 reads TGTGCCAGCAGCTTAGAAGGCGAGACTGAAGCTTTCTTT.

The chain uses TRBV9 and TRBJ2-3; TRBD2 might be the D (6 bases). V lost 3 bases to trimming and J lost 1 base, with 9 bases between them. From germline, CDR1 is SGDLS and CDR2 YYNGEE. The CDR3 is made up of 14 amino acids. The CDR3 region is CASSEGLRTDTQYF. CDR3 sequence (DNA): TGTGCCAGCAGCGAGGGACTCCGCACAGATACGCAGTATTTT.

The chain is built from TRBV4-1 and TRBJ2-2, with TRBD2 matching over 13 bases. Looked up from germline, CDR1 is MGHRA and CDR2 is YSYEKL. The CDR3 loop spans 19 amino acids. Trimming removed 1 base from V and 4 bases from J; junction bases left unmatched: 9. This CDR3 is CASSQGGGLAGASTGELFF. CDR3 DNA: TGCGCCAGCAGCCAAGGGGGTGGACTAGCGGGAGCGAGCACCGGGGAGCTGTTTTTT.

V usage is TRBV28 and J usage is TRBJ2-3; perhaps D is TRBD1 or TRBD2 (6 bases each). This CDR3 is 14 amino acids long. Germline lookup yields CDR1 MDHEN and CDR2 SYDVKM. V was clipped by 5 bases and J by 3 bases, with 12 bases between them. CDR3 DNA: TGTGCCAGCAGTGGGGGGCGTAGAACAGATACGCAGTATTTT. Protein sequence: CASSGGRRTDTQYF. Using reference TRBV28 and TRBJ2-3 for the parts outside the CDR3, the full variable domain is DVKVTQSSRYLVKRTGEKVFLECVQDMDHENMFWYRQDPGLGLRLIYFSYDVKMKEKGDIPEGYSVSREKKERFSLILESASTNQTSMYLCASSGGRRTDTQYFGPGTRLTVL.

V gene TRBV27 combines with J gene TRBJ2-5; weak D call: TRBD2 (6 bases). The CDR3 has 15 residues. Trimming stripped 6 bases from V and 1 base from J, with 15 bases between. Germline V gene lookup returns CDR1 MNHEY and CDR2 SMNVEV (reference sequence). The chain's CDR3 is CASRSVLAGQETQYF. The CDR3 DNA sequence: TGTGCCAGCAGGAGCGTACTAGCCGGCCAAGAGACCCAGTACTTC.

V usage is TRBV7-3 and J usage is TRBJ2-3; tentative D call: TRBD1 (5 bases). Per germline, CDR1 SGHTA and CDR2 FQGTGA. The CDR3 length is 14 residues. V dropped 2 bases and J dropped 2 bases, with 8 bases sitting between them. The CDR3 reads CASSLQGSTDTQYF. CDR3 DNA: TGTGCCAGCAGCTTACAGGGTTCCACAGATACGCAGTATTTT.

In this sample, this clone turned up once. This chain connects TRBV18 to TRBJ2-1, with TRBD2 identical over 12 bases. Unmatched junction bases numbered 4, after V lost 4 bases and J lost 0 bases. The CDR3 consists of 17 residues. In germline, CDR1 is KGHSH, CDR2 LQKENI. The CDR3 loop reads CASSHRTSGDSYNEQFF. DNA of the CDR3: TGTGCCAGCTCACACAGGACTAGCGGGGACTCCTACAATGAGCAGTTCTTC.

This clone has only one observation. This sequence joins TRBV18 and TRBJ2-1, with 14 nucleotides matching TRBD2. The CDR3 is made up of 15 amino acids. V was pared by 5 bases and J by 7 bases, with 4 bases of the junction left unmatched. Germline-derived CDR1 and CDR2 are KGHSH and LQKENI. This chain's CDR3 is CASSSGLAGVNEQFF. Written as DNA, the CDR3 is TGTGCCAGCTCATCGGGACTAGCGGGAGTAAATGAGCAGTTCTTC.

V and J are TRBV7-3 and TRBJ2-5, with a tentative D call TRBD1 (5 bases). The ends were cut back, 1 base at V and 5 bases at J, with 8 bases in the middle. Germline CDR1 is SGHTA and CDR2 is FQGTGA. This CDR3 is built from 13 residues. CDR3 nucleotide sequence: TGTGCCAGCAGCTTAATGTGGGGCGAGACCCAGTACTTC. Residues: CASSLMWGETQYF.